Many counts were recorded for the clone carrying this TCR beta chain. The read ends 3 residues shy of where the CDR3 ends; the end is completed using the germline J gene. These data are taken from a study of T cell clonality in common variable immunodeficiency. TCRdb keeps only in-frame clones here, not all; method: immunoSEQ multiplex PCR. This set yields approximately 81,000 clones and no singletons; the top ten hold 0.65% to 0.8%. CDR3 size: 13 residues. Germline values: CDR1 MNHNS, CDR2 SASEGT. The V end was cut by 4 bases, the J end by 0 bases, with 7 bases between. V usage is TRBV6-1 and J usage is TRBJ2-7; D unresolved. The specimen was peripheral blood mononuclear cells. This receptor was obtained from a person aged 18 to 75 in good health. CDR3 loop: CASSVRGSYEQYF. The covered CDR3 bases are TGTGCCAGCAGTGTCCGAGGCTCCTACGAG.